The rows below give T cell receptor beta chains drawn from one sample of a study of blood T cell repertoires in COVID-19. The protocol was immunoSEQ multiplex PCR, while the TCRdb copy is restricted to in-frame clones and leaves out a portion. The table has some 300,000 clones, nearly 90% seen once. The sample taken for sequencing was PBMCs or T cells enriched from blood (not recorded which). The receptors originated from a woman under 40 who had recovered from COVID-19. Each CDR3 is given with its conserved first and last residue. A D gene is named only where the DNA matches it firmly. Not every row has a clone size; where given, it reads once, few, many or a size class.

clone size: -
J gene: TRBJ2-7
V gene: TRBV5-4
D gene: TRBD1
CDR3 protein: CASSFLNPGQGFDEQYF
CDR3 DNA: TGTGCCAGCAGCTTCTTAAACCCGGGACAGGGGTTCGACGAGCAGTACTTC

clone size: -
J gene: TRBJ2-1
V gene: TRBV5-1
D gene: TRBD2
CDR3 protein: CASSFEAGGWRNEQFF
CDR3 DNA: TGCGCCAGCAGCTTTGAAGCGGGAGGATGGAGGAATGAGCAGTTCTTC

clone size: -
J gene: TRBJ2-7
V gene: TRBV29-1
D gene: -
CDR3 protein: CSVGARDASEQYF
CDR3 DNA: TGCAGCGTTGGGGCGCGGGATGCATCCGAGCAGTACTTC

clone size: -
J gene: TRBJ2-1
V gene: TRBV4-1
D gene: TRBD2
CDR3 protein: CASSPGLAGGKNEQFF
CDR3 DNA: TGCGCCAGCAGCCCCGGACTAGCGGGAGGTAAAAATGAGCAGTTCTTC

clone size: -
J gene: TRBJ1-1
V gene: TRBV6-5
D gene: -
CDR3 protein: CASSHHTTGLTEAFF
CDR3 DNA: TGTGCCAGCAGCCATCACACGACAGGCCTAACTGAAGCTTTCTTT

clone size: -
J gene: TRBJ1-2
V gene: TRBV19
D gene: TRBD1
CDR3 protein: CASSRGRTGLFDYGYTF
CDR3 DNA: TGTGCCAGTAGTCGTGGTCGGACAGGACTTTTCGACTATGGCTACACCTTC

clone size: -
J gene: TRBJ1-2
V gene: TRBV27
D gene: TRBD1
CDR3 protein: CASRGLDRGKINFNYGYTF
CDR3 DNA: TGTGCCAGCAGAGGACTGGACAGGGGGAAAATCAACTTTAACTATGGCTACACCTTC

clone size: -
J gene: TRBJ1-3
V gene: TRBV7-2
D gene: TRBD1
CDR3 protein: CASSLITGVAGNTIYF
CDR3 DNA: TGTGCCAGCAGCCTTATTACAGGGGTAGCCGGAAACACCATATATTTT

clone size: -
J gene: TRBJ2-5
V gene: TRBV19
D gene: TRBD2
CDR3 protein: CASSRTSGSWGETQYF
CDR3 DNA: TGTGCCAGTAGCAGGACTAGCGGGAGCTGGGGGGAGACCCAGTACTTC

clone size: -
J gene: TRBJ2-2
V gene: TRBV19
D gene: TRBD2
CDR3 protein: CASTYPRLAGMNTGELFF
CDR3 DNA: TGTGCCAGTACTTACCCCCGACTAGCGGGGATGAACACCGGGGAGCTGTTTTTT

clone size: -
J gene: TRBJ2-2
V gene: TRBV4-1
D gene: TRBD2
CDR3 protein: CASSHGRAGGRTGELFF
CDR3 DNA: TGCGCCAGCAGCCATGGTAGGGCGGGAGGGCGCACCGGGGAGCTGTTTTTT

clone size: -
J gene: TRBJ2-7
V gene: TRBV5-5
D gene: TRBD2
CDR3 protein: CASSLFLAGADEQYF
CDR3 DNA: TGTGCCAGCAGCTTGTTTCTAGCGGGAGCTGATGAGCAGTACTTC

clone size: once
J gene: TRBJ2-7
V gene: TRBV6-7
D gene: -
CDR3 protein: CASSYSGVDRYEQYF
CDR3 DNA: TGTGCCAGCAGTTACTCCGGGGTCGATCGCTACGAGCAGTACTTC

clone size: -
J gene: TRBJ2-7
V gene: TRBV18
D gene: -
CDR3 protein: CASLPLGADTYEQYF
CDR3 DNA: TGTGCCAGCCTTCCCTTAGGGGCGGATACCTACGAGCAGTACTTC

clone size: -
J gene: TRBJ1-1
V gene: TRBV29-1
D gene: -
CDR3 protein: CSVNGDTEAFF
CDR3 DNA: TGCAGCGTTAATGGAGACACTGAAGCTTTCTTT

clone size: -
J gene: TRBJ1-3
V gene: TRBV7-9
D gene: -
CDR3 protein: CASSLGFRRMGSGNTIYF
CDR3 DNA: TGTGCCAGCAGCTTAGGGTTTAGGAGGATGGGCTCTGGAAACACCATATATTTT

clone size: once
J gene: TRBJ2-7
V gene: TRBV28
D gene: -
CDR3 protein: CASSLRREQYF
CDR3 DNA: TGTGCCAGCAGCCTCCGCAGGGAGCAGTACTTC

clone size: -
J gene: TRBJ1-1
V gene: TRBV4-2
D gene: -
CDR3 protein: CASSRTRTTTEAFF
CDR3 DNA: TGTGCCAGCAGCCGCACCAGGACAACCACTGAAGCTTTCTTT

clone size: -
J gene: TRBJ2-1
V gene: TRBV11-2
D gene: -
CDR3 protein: CASSLGSRFGGEGYEQFF
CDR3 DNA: TGTGCCAGCAGCTTAGGCTCCCGTTTTGGAGGGGAAGGTTATGAGCAGTTCTTC

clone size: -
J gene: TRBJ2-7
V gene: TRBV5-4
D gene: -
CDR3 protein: CASSLVEASGYEQYF
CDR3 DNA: TGTGCCAGCAGCTTGGTCGAGGCGTCGGGCTACGAGCAGTACTTC

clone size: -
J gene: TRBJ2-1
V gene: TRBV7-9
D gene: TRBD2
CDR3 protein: CASSREGGSQRRHNEQFF
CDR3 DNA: TGTGCCAGCAGCCGGGAGGGCGGGTCCCAACGACGCCACAATGAGCAGTTCTTC

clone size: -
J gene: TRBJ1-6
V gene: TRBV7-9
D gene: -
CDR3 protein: CASSLSGLNSPLHF
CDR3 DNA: TGTGCCAGCAGCTTATCCGGACTTAATTCACCCCTCCACTTT

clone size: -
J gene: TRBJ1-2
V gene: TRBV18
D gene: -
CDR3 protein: CASSPGEDYGYTF
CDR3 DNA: TGTGCCAGCTCACCAGGGGAGGACTATGGCTACACCTTC

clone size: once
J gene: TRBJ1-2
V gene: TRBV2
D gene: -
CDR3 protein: CASPVTDFNYGYTF
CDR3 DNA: TGTGCCAGCCCGGTGACAGATTTTAACTATGGCTACACCTTC

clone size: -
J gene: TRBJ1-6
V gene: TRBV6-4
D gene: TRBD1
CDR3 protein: CASSDSTGGNSPLHF
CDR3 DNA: TGTGCCAGCAGTGACTCGACAGGGGGCAATTCACCCCTCCACTTT

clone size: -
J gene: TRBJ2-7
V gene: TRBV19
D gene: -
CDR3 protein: CASSPISEAPYEQYF
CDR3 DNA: TGTGCCAGTAGTCCCATCTCCGAGGCGCCCTACGAGCAGTACTTC

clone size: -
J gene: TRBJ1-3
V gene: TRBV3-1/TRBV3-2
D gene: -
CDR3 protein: CASSRRTGTTGNTIYF
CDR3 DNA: TGTGCCAGCAGCCGACGAACCGGGACAACTGGAAACACCATATATTTT

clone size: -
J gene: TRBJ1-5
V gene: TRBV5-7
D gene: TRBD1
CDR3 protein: CASSLRGPNQPQHF
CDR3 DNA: TGTGCCAGCAGCCTAAGGGGGCCAAATCAGCCCCAGCATTTT

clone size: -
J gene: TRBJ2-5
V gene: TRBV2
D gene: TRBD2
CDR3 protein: CASSPQGAGGQETQYF
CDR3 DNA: TGTGCCAGCAGCCCCCAAGGAGCGGGAGGGCAAGAGACCCAGTACTTC

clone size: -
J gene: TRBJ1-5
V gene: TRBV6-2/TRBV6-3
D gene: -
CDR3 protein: CASSLTTASFGNQPQHF
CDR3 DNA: TGTGCCAGCAGTTTAACGACGGCTAGTTTTGGCAATCAGCCCCAGCATTTT

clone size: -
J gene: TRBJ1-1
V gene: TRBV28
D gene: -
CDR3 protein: CASSLLAGNTEAFF
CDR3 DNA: TGTGCCAGCAGTTTATTAGCGGGGAACACTGAAGCTTTCTTT

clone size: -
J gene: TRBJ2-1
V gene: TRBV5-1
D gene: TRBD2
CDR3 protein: CASSPGTSDYNEQFF
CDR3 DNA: TGCGCCAGCAGTCCCGGGACTAGCGACTACAATGAGCAGTTCTTC

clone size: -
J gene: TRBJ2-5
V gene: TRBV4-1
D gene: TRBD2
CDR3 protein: CASSQGTSGPETQYF
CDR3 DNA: TGCGCCAGCAGCCAAGGGACTAGCGGGCCGGAGACCCAGTACTTC